A selection of T cell receptor beta chains follows, all from one sample in a study of radiation and T cells in renal cell carcinoma. Clones were read by immunoSEQ multiplex PCR, and TCRdb kept only the in-frame ones, dropping some. Here the sample spans about 77,000 clones, around four fifths being singletons. Sample: blood, taken from a patient whose treatment included radiotherapy and nephrectomy. These receptors were taken from a woman aged 55-69 years with renal cell carcinoma. The CDR3 runs from the conserved cysteine through the conserved F or W. The D gene is left open where the match is weak. Only part of the rows carry a size: once, few, many, or a class if the clone is expanded.

NA	TRBD1	TRBJ1-5	TRBV9	CASSPSWEGAGQPQHF	TGTGCCAGCAGCCCCTCATGGGAGGGGGCCGGTCAGCCCCAGCATTTT
few	NA	TRBJ1-1	TRBV10-3	CATRIRTSNTEAFF	TGTGCCACCCGAATCAGGACATCGAACACTGAAGCTTTCTTT
NA	NA	TRBJ1-5	TRBV21-1	CASSKWVGGSGNQPQHF	TGTGCCAGCAGCAAATGGGTAGGGGGGTCGGGCAATCAGCCCCAGCATTTT
NA	TRBD1	TRBJ1-5	TRBV2	CASSVRDRGQPQHF	TGTGCCAGCAGTGTAAGGGACAGGGGGCAGCCCCAGCATTTT
NA	TRBD2	TRBJ2-5	TRBV5-1	CASSLPGLELETQYF	TGCGCCAGCAGCTTACCGGGACTAGAATTGGAGACCCAGTACTTC
NA	TRBD1	TRBJ1-4	TRBV2	CASSAQGANEKLFF	TGTGCCAGCAGTGCCCAGGGGGCTAATGAAAAACTGTTTTTT
NA	NA	TRBJ2-7	TRBV19	CAKQTTGSSYEQYF	TGTGCCAAGCAGACGACTGGAAGCTCCTACGAGCAGTACTTC
NA	TRBD2	TRBJ2-7	TRBV4-2	CASSQELVIPGLAGEGSYEQYF	TGTGCCAGCAGCCAAGAGCTTGTGATACCGGGACTAGCGGGGGAGGGCTCCTACGAGCAGTACTTC
NA	NA	TRBJ2-7	TRBV2	CASRPNTYEQYF	TGTGCCAGCAGGCCTAACACCTACGAGCAGTACTTC
NA	TRBD1	TRBJ1-6	TRBV6-5	CASRPPTGVFSPLHF	TGTGCCAGCAGACCTCCGACAGGGGTCTTTTCACCCCTCCACTTT
NA	NA	TRBJ2-3	TRBV28	CASSLGVPGTDTQYF	TGTGCCAGCAGCCTTGGGGTCCCTGGCACAGATACGCAGTATTTT
NA	NA	TRBJ2-2	TRBV2	CASRLTGTGELFF	TGTGCCAGCAGGTTAACCGGGACAGGGGAGCTGTTTTTT
NA	NA	TRBJ2-1	TRBV27	CASSWGPRGEQFF	TGTGCCAGCAGTTGGGGGCCGAGAGGTGAGCAGTTCTTC
NA	NA	TRBJ2-4	TRBV6-1	CASKLQVAKNIQYF	TGTGCCAGCAAGCTCCAAGTAGCCAAAAACATTCAGTACTTC
few	NA	TRBJ2-7	TRBV11-3	CASSLGYRDEQYF	TGTGCCAGCAGCTTAGGGTACAGGGACGAGCAGTACTTC
few	TRBD1	TRBJ1-4	TRBV6-5	CASSYRGRGGEKLFF	TGTGCCAGCAGTTACAGGGGGCGGGGAGGTGAAAAACTGTTTTTT
once	NA	TRBJ2-7	TRBV6-1	CASSENLAGTYMHNPYF	TGTGCCAGCAGTGAAAATTTAGCCGGGACGTACATGCATAATCCGTACTTC
once	NA	TRBJ2-3	TRBV29-1	CSVQGLGDTQYF	TGCAGCGTACAGGGACTCGGGGATACGCAGTATTTT
NA	TRBD1	TRBJ2-7	TRBV11-2	CASSWFPTGGGYEQYF	TGTGCCAGCAGCTGGTTCCCCACAGGGGGCGGTTACGAGCAGTACTTC
once	TRBD1	TRBJ2-1	TRBV2	CASKVQGAAYNEQFF	TGTGCCAGCAAAGTACAGGGGGCTGCATACAATGAGCAGTTCTTC
once	NA	TRBJ2-7	TRBV4-1	CASSQGGTILPYEQYF	TGCGCCAGCAGCCAAGGTGGGACAATCCTCCCCTACGAGCAGTACTTC
NA	TRBD1	TRBJ2-7	TRBV10-3	CAAKGDRRTYEQYF	TGTGCCGCCAAGGGGGACAGGAGGACCTACGAGCAGTACTTC
few	TRBD2	TRBJ2-3	TRBV5-1	CASSLTSRLAGGDTQYF	TGCGCCAGCAGCCTAACATCCAGACTAGCGGGGGGGGATACGCAGTATTTT
NA	NA	TRBJ1-1	TRBV28	CASSLHGGTEAFF	TGTGCCAGCAGTTTACATGGAGGCACTGAAGCTTTCTTT
NA	NA	TRBJ2-1	TRBV7-3	CASSFDGFDEQFF	TGTGCCAGCAGTTTTGATGGCTTCGATGAGCAGTTCTTC
NA	TRBD1	TRBJ2-1	TRBV5-4	CASSLTGGNEQFF	TGTGCCAGCAGCTTGACAGGGGGCAATGAGCAGTTCTTC
NA	NA	TRBJ2-1	TRBV27	CASSPEGLSYNEQFF	TGTGCCAGCAGTCCCGAGGGGCTGTCCTACAATGAGCAGTTCTTC
NA	NA	TRBJ1-5	TRBV4-1	CASSQDSGRGGGQPQHF	TGCGCCAGCAGCCAAGATTCGGGCAGGGGAGGAGGTCAGCCCCAGCATTTT
NA	NA	TRBJ1-2	TRBV6-4	CASSDEVSYYGYTF	TGTGCCAGCAGTGACGAGGTCAGCTACTATGGCTACACCTTC
NA	NA	TRBJ1-6	TRBV28	CATRGPTGSYNSPLHF	TGTGCCACCAGGGGACCGACCGGCTCCTATAATTCACCCCTCCACTTT
NA	NA	TRBJ2-1	TRBV5-1	CASSEQRQGNEQFF	TGCGCCAGCAGCGAGCAACGGCAGGGGAATGAGCAGTTCTTC
NA	TRBD2	TRBJ2-1	TRBV27	CASNLKPGLAGGITYNEQFF	TGTGCCAGCAACTTGAAACCGGGACTAGCGGGAGGGATTACCTACAATGAGCAGTTCTTC
NA	NA	TRBJ1-1	TRBV27	CASSFMGNTEAFF	TGTGCCAGCAGTTTTATGGGGAACACTGAAGCTTTCTTT
NA	TRBD1	TRBJ2-2	TRBV19	CASSIRTGGGGELFF	TGTGCCAGTAGTATAAGGACAGGGGGCGGCGGGGAGCTGTTTTTT
NA	NA	TRBJ1-1	TRBV7-2	CASSFGMGGTTEAFF	TGTGCCAGCAGCTTTGGTATGGGGGGAACCACTGAAGCTTTCTTT
NA	TRBD1	TRBJ1-1	TRBV19	CASKKQGGEAFF	TGTGCCAGCAAAAAACAGGGGGGTGAAGCTTTCTTT
NA	NA	TRBJ1-2	TRBV29-1	CSVEVVAGLTF	TGCAGCGTTGAAGTGGTGGCAGGGCTCACCTTC
NA	NA	TRBJ1-6	TRBV27	CASSLLAPSSYNSPLHF	TGTGCCAGCAGTTTATTGGCTCCTAGCTCCTATAATTCACCCCTCCACTTT
once	NA	TRBJ1-1	TRBV19	CASSSGSLYLNTEAFF	TGTGCCAGTAGTAGCGGGTCCCTCTACTTGAACACTGAAGCTTTCTTT
few	NA	TRBJ2-7	TRBV19	CASRGGLSYEQYF	TGTGCCAGTAGGGGAGGCCTTTCCTACGAGCAGTACTTC
NA	NA	TRBJ2-7	TRBV19	CASSRDGSSSYEQYF	TGTGCCAGTAGTCGGGACGGATCGAGCTCCTACGAGCAGTACTTC
NA	NA	TRBJ2-7	TRBV5-1	CASSLDPGNYEQYF	TGCGCCAGCAGCTTGGATCCGGGGAACTACGAGCAGTACTTC
NA	TRBD2	TRBJ2-3	TRBV5-6	CASSLTSGGAIDTQYF	TGTGCCAGCAGCTTGACTAGCGGGGGGGCTATAGATACGCAGTATTTT
NA	TRBD2	TRBJ2-2	TRBV19	CASSILTSGTRELFF	TGTGCCAGTAGTATATTGACTAGCGGGACTAGGGAGCTGTTTTTT
NA	NA	TRBJ1-1	TRBV29-1	CMAGNTEAFF	TGCATGGCAGGGAACACTGAAGCTTTCTTT
NA	NA	TRBJ1-6	TRBV5-4	CASSLSTGGSPLHF	TGTGCCAGCAGCTTGTCAACGGGTGGGTCACCCCTCCACTTT
NA	NA	TRBJ1-5	TRBV6-5	CASRFRGESNQPQHF	TGTGCCAGCAGGTTCAGGGGAGAGAGCAATCAGCCCCAGCATTTT
NA	TRBD1	TRBJ1-4	TRBV28	CASSGRDRVEKLFF	TGTGCCAGCAGTGGACGGGACAGGGTGGAAAAACTGTTTTTT
NA	TRBD1	TRBJ1-3	TRBV6-1	CASSEQPTGGAGNTIYF	TGTGCCAGCAGTGAGCAACCGACAGGGGGCGCAGGAAACACCATATATTTT
once	TRBD1	TRBJ2-7	TRBV28	CASRAGTGGYEQYF	TGTGCCAGCAGGGCTGGGACAGGGGGTTACGAGCAGTACTTC
NA	NA	TRBJ2-7	TRBV6-5	CASTYPGVEVYEQYF	TGTGCCAGCACCTACCCAGGGGTTGAAGTCTACGAGCAGTACTTC
NA	NA	TRBJ2-7	TRBV7-2	CASSLQGSSYEQYF	TGTGCCAGCAGCTTACAGGGGAGCTCCTACGAGCAGTACTTC
NA	NA	TRBJ1-6	TRBV25-1	CASSRAGADSPLHF	TGTGCCAGCAGTAGGGCGGGGGCGGATTCACCCCTCCACTTT
NA	TRBD1	TRBJ1-2	TRBV7-9	CASSLTGEGYTF	TGTGCCAGCAGCCTGACAGGGGAAGGCTACACCTTC
NA	NA	TRBJ1-1	TRBV7-9	CASSPDGAKAFF	TGTGCCAGCAGCCCGGACGGGGCAAAGGCTTTCTTT
few	NA	TRBJ1-1	TRBV10-3	CAISESTNTEAFF	TGTGCCATCAGTGAGTCGACGAACACTGAAGCTTTCTTT
NA	NA	TRBJ1-5	TRBV6-5	CASSQDRLSNQPQHF	TGTGCCAGCAGCCAAGACAGGCTGAGCAATCAGCCCCAGCATTTT
NA	TRBD1	TRBJ1-3	TRBV6-6	CASSQDRISGNTIYF	TGTGCCAGCAGTCAGGACAGGATCTCTGGAAACACCATATATTTT
NA	NA	TRBJ1-5	TRBV10-2	CASSQSGVSGNQPQHF	TGCGCCAGCAGCCAGTCAGGGGTCTCCGGCAATCAGCCCCAGCATTTT
NA	NA	TRBJ2-5	TRBV11-1	CASSSTLGRGGETQYF	TGTGCCAGCAGCTCAACCCTCGGAAGGGGGGGAGAGACCCAGTACTTC